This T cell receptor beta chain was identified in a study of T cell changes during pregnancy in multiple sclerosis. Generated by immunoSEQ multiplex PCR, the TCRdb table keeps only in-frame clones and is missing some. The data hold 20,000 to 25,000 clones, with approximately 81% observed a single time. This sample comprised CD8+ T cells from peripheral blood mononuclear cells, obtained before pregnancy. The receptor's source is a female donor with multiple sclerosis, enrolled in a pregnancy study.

The CDR3 sequence: CASSPWTSGRNTGELFF. CDR3 in DNA: TGCGCCAGCAGCCCCTGGACTAGCGGGAGAAACACCGGGGAGCTGTTTTTT. The chain couples TRBV5-1 to TRBJ2-2, with 13 bases fitting TRBD2. The J segment lost 2 bases and the V segment lost 4 bases, leaving 5 bases of the junction unmatched. The CDR3 contains 17 residues. CDR1 and CDR2 (germline): SGHRS, YFSETQ. Using reference TRBV5-1 and TRBJ2-2 for the parts outside the CDR3, the full variable domain is KAGVTQTPRYLIKTRGQQVTLSCSPISGHRSVSWYQQTPGQGLQFLFEYFSETQRNKGNFPGRFSGRQFSNSRSEMNVSTLELGDSALYLCASSPWTSGRNTGELFFGEGSRLTVL.